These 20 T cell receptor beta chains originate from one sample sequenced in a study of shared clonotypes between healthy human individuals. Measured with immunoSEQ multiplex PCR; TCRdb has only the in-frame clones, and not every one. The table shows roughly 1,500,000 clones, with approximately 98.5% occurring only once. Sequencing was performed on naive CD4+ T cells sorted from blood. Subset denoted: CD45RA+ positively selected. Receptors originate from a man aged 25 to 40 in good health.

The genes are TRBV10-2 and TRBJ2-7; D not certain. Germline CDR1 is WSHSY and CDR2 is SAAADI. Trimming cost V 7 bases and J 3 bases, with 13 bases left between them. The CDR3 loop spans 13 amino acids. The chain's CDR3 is CASNANRVYEQYF. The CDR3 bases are TGCGCCAGCAACGCAAATAGGGTCTACGAGCAGTACTTC.

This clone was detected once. CDR3 in DNA: TGTGCCAGCAGCGGACGGGCAAATCAGCCCCAGCATTTT. Its protein is CASSGRANQPQHF. The J gene is TRBJ1-5, the V gene TRBV6-5; no reliable D call. V dropped 6 bases and J dropped 4 bases, with 10 bases sitting between them. Germline CDR1 is MNHEY and CDR2 is SVGAGI. The length of the CDR3 is 13 residues.

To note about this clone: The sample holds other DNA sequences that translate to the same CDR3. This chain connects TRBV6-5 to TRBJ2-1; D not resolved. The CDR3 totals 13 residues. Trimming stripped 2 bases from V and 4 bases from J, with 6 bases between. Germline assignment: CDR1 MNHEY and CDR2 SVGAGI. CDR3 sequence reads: CASSYRAYNEQFF. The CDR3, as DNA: TGTGCCAGCAGTTACCGGGCTTACAATGAGCAGTTCTTC.

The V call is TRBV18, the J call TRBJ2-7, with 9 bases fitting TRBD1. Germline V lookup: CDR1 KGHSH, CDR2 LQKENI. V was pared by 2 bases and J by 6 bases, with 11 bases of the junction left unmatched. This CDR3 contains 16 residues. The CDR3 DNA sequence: TGTGCCAGCTCACCATCTGGACAGGGGTTCCGTTCCGAGCAGTACTTC. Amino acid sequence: CASSPSGQGFRSEQYF.

This chain's CDR3 is CASSPGTGREAFF. CDR3 DNA: TGTGCCAGCTCACCAGGGACAGGACGTGAAGCTTTCTTT. The chain carries TRBV18 and TRBJ1-1, with 8 bases identical to TRBD1. Trimming removed 2 bases from V and 7 bases from J; junction bases left unmatched: 3. Germline CDR1 KGHSH, CDR2 LQKENI. There are 13 residues in the CDR3.

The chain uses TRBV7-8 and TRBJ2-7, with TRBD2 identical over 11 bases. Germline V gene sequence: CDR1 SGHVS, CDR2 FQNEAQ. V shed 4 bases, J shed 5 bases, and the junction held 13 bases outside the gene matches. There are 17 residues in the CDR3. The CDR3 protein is CASSSRATSGIPNEQYF. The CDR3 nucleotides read TGTGCCAGCAGCTCTCGCGCGACTAGCGGGATTCCCAACGAGCAGTACTTC.

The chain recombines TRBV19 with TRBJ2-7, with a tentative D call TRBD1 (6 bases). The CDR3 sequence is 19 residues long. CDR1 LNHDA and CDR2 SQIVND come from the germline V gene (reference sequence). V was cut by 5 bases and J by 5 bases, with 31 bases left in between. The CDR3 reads CASSLIAGPGAGNLDEQYF. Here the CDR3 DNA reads TGTGCCAGTAGTCTTATCGCGGGCCCAGGGGCAGGGAATTTGGACGAGCAGTACTTC.

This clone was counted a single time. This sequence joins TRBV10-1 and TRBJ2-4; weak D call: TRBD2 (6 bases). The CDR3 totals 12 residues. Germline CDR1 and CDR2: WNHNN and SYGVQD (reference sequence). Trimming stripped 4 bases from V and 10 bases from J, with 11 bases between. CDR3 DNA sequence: TGCGCCAGCAGTGGACCCGGGGGTATTCAGTACTTC. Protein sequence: CASSGPGGIQYF.

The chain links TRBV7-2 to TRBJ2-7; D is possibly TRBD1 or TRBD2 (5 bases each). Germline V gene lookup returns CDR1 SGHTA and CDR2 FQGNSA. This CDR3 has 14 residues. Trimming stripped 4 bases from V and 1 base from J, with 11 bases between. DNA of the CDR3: TGTGCCAGCAGCTACGCCGGGGCTTCCTACGAGCAGTACTTC. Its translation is CASSYAGASYEQYF. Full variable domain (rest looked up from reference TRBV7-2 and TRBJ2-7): GAGVSQSPSNKVTEKGKDVELRCDPISGHTALYWYRQSLGQGLEFLIYFQGNSAPDKSGLPSDRFSAERTGGSVSTLTIQRTQQEDSAVYLCASSYAGASYEQYFGPGTRLTVT.

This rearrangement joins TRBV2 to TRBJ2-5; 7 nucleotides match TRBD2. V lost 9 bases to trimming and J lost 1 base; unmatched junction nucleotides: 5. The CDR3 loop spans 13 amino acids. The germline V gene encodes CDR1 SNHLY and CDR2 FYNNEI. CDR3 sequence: CARSGGSQETQYF. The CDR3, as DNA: TGTGCCAGGTCGGGAGGATCCCAAGAGACCCAGTACTTC.

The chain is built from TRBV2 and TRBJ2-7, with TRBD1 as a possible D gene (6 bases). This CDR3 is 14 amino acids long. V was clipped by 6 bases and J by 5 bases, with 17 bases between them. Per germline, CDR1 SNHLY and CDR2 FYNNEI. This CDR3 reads CASRDLRGVHEQYF. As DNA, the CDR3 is TGTGCCAGCAGAGATCTCAGGGGAGTCCACGAGCAGTACTTC.

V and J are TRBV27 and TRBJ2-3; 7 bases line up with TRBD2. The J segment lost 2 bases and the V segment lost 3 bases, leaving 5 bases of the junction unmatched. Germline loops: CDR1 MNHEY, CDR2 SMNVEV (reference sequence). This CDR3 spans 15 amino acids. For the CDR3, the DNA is TGTGCCAGCAGTTTTGCAGGGAGGGTCACAGATACGCAGTATTTT. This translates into CASSFAGRVTDTQYF.

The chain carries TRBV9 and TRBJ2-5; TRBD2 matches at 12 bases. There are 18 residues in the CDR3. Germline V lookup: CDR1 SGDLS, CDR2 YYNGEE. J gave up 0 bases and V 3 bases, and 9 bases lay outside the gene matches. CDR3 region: CASSASPRLAGDQETQYF. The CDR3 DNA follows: TGTGCCAGCAGCGCCAGTCCAAGACTAGCGGGAGACCAAGAGACCCAGTACTTC. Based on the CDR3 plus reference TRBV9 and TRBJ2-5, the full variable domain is DSGVTQTPKHLITATGQRVTLRCSPRSGDLSVYWYQQSLDQGLQFLIQYYNGEERAKGNILERFSAQQFPDLHSELNLSSLELGDSALYFCASSASPRLAGDQETQYFGPGTRLLVL.

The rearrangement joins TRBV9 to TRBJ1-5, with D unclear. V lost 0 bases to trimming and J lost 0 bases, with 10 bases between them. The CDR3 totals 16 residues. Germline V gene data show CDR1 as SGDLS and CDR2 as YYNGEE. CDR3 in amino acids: CASSVGPHYSNQPQHF. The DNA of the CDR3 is TGTGCCAGCAGCGTAGGCCCCCATTATAGCAATCAGCCCCAGCATTTT.

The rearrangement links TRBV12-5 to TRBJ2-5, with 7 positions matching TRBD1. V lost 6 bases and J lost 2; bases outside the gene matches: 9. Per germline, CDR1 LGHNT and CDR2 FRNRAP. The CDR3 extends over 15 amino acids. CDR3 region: CASGRQGKGQETQYF. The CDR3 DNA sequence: TGTGCTAGTGGCCGACAGGGTAAGGGTCAAGAGACCCAGTACTTC.

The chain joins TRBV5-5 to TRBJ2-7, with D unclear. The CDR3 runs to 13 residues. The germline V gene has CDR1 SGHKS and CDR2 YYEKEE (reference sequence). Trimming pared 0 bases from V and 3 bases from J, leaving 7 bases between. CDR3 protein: CASSLVTGYEQYF. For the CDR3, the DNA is TGTGCCAGCAGCTTGGTGACGGGCTACGAGCAGTACTTC.

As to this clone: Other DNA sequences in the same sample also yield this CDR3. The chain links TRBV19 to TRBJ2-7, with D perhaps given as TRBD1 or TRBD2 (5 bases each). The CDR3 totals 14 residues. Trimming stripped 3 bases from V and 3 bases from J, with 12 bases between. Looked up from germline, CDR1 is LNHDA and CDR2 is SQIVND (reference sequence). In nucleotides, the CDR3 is TGTGCCAGTAGTATTTCACCAGGGAGCTACGAGCAGTACTTC. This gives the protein CASSISPGSYEQYF.

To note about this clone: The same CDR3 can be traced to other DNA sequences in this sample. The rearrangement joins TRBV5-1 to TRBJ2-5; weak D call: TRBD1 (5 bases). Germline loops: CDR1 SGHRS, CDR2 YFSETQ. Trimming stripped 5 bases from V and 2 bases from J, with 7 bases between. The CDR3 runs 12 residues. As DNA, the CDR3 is TGCGCCAGCAGGACAGCACAAGAGACCCAGTACTTC. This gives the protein CASRTAQETQYF.

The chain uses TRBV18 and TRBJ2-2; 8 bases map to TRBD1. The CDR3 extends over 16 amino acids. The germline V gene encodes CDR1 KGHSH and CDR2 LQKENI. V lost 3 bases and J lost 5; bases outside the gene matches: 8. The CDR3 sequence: CASSPWARGLTGELFF. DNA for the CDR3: TGTGCCAGCTCACCGTGGGCCAGGGGGCTTACCGGGGAGCTGTTTTTT.

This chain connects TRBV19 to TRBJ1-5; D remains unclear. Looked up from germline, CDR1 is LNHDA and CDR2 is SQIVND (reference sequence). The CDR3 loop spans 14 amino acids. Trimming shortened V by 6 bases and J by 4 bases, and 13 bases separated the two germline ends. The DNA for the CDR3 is TGTGCCAGTAGGCTGCAGGAGAGAAATCAGCCCCAGCATTTT. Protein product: CASRLQERNQPQHF.